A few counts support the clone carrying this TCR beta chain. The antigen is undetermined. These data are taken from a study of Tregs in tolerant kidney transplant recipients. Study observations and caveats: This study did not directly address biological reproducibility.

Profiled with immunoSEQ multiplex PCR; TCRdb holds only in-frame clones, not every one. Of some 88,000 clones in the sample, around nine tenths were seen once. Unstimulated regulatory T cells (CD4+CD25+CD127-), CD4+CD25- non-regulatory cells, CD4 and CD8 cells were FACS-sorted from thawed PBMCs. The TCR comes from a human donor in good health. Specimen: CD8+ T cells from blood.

As DNA, the CDR3 is TGCGCCAGCAGCTTGGGGGGTGAGGTGGATACGCAGTATTTT. This encodes CASSLGGEVDTQYF. The rearrangement links TRBV5-1 to TRBJ2-3; D unclear. The length of the CDR3 is 14 residues. In germline, CDR1 is SGHRS, CDR2 YFSETQ. Trimming removed 0 bases from V and 6 bases from J, with 11 bases in between.